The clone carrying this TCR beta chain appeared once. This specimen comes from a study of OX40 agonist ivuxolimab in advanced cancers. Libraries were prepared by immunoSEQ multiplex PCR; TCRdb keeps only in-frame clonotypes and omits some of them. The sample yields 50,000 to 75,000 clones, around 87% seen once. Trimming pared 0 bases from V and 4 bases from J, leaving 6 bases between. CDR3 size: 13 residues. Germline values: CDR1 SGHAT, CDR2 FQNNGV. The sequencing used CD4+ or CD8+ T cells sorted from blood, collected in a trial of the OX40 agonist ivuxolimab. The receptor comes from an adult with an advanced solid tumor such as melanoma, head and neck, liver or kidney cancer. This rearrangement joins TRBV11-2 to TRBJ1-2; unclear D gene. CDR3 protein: CASSLDRTYGYTF. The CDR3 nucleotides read TGTGCCAGCAGCTTAGACAGGACCTATGGCTACACCTTC.